These 10 T cell receptor beta chains came from one sample sequenced in a study of long-term antiretroviral therapy in people with HIV. immunoSEQ v3.0 was run at survey level. TCRdb keeps only in-frame clones here, not all; method: immunoSEQ multiplex PCR. The top ten hold more than 9.5% of the sample, which has fewer than 30,000 clones, 79% seen once. The sequenced sample was unsorted PBMCs, obtained 2.1 years after starting antiretroviral therapy. The source of these receptors is a man aged 25-45 years with HIV.

The CDR3 DNA reads as TGTGCCAGCAGCTCCTCGGTAGGAACCGGGGAGCTGTTTTTT. Translated: CASSSSVGTGELFF. The chain is built from TRBV7-2 and TRBJ2-2; D not certain. The germline V and J ends were trimmed by 4 bases and 5 bases, with 11 bases remaining between them. The CDR3 covers 14 residues. The germline gives CDR1 SGHTA, CDR2 FQGNSA.

The chain carries TRBV7-9 and TRBJ1-1; 7 bases agree with TRBD1. The V gene's germline CDR1 is SEHNR and CDR2 FQNEAQ (reference sequence). Trimming at V came to 5 bases and at J to 8 bases, leaving 8 bases not matched to a gene. The CDR3 sequence is 13 residues long. The CDR3 reads CASSNGQANEAFF. DNA of the CDR3: TGTGCCAGCAGCAACGGACAGGCCAACGAAGCTTTCTTT. Variable domain in full (rest from reference TRBV7-9 and TRBJ1-1): DTGVSQNPRHKITKRGQNVTFRCDPISEHNRLYWYRQTLGQGPEFLTYFQNEAQLEKSRLLSDRFSAERPKGSFSTLEIQRTEQGDSAMYLCASSNGQANEAFFGQGTRLTVV.

V gene TRBV11-2 combines with J gene TRBJ2-1; tentatively, D is TRBD1 (6 bases). The CDR3 is 13 residues long. V was pared by 0 bases and J by 9 bases, with 9 bases between. Per germline, CDR1 SGHAT and CDR2 FQNNGV. The CDR3 spells CASSLEGRGEQFF. Here the CDR3 DNA reads TGTGCCAGCAGCTTAGAGGGCAGGGGTGAGCAGTTCTTC.

There are a few counts of this clone. The CDR3 loop reads CASSLGLNLAGELFF. CDR3 sequence (DNA): TGTGCCAGCAGCTTGGGTCTCAACCTGGCGGGGGAGCTGTTTTTT. The gene calls are TRBV5-4 and TRBJ2-2; D gene unclear. The CDR3 is made up of 15 amino acids. V was pared by 0 bases and J by 8 bases, with 14 bases between. Germline lookup yields CDR1 SGHNT and CDR2 YYREEE (reference sequence).

This clone was observed once. This chain links TRBV7-6 with TRBJ1-6; 7 bases map to TRBD1. This CDR3 region has 14 residues. Germline values: CDR1 SGHVS, CDR2 FNYEAQ. The trim removed 4 bases at V and 7 bases at J, leaving 4 bases unmatched. The CDR3 nucleotides are TGTGCCAGCAGCTCGGACAGGAGCAATTCACCCCTCCACTTT. The encoded protein is CASSSDRSNSPLHF.

The chain links TRBV28 to TRBJ2-1; the D gene is possibly TRBD2 (7 bases). This CDR3 is built from 16 residues. Trimming pared 1 base from V and 2 bases from J, leaving 12 bases between. Germline V lookup: CDR1 MDHEN, CDR2 SYDVKM. CDR3 nucleotide sequence: TGTGCCAGCAGTTTATCAGGGGCGGGGGCCTACAATGAGCAGTTCTTC. It translates to CASSLSGAGAYNEQFF. The complete variable domain, with remaining parts taken from reference TRBV28 and TRBJ2-1, reads DVKVTQSSRYLVKRTGEKVFLECVQDMDHENMFWYRQDPGLGLRLIYFSYDVKMKEKGDIPEGYSVSREKKERFSLILESASTNQTSMYLCASSLSGAGAYNEQFFGPGTRLTVL.

The genes are TRBV4-1 and TRBJ2-3; possible D gene TRBD2, 7 bases. Trimming removed 0 bases from V and 3 bases from J, with 16 bases in between. CDR3 length: 17 residues. The V gene's germline CDR1 is MGHRA and CDR2 YSYEKL. DNA for the CDR3: TGCGCCAGCAGCCAAGATTCGGGGGGCGCGAGAACAGATACGCAGTATTTT. It encodes CASSQDSGGARTDTQYF.

The chain combines TRBV5-1 with TRBJ1-5, with D tentatively TRBD1 (6 bases). The germline CDR1 and CDR2 sequences are SGHRS and YFSETQ. V dropped 0 bases and J dropped 7 bases, with 11 bases sitting between them. There are 14 residues in the CDR3. The chain's CDR3 is CASSLDGGGQPQHF. In DNA, the CDR3 is TGCGCCAGCAGCTTGGACGGGGGGGGCCAGCCCCAGCATTTT.

The chain is built from TRBV9 and TRBJ2-5; possibly TRBD2 for D (6 bases). V was shortened by 0 bases and J by 0 bases, with 9 bases between the two germline ends. The CDR3 consists of 15 residues. Germline V lookup: CDR1 SGDLS, CDR2 YYNGEE. The CDR3 spells CASSVGGVYQETQYF. CDR3 bases: TGTGCCAGCAGCGTAGGCGGGGTGTACCAAGAGACCCAGTACTTC.

This rearrangement joins TRBV4-2 to TRBJ2-1; TRBD2 might be the D (6 bases). The germline V and J ends were trimmed by 4 bases and 0 bases, with 10 bases remaining between them. CDR1 is LGHNA and CDR2 is YNFKEQ in the germline V gene. The CDR3 has 15 residues. CDR3 nucleotides: TGTGCCAGCAGCCGGGACGGGGGCTCCTACAATGAGCAGTTCTTC. Translating it yields CASSRDGGSYNEQFF.